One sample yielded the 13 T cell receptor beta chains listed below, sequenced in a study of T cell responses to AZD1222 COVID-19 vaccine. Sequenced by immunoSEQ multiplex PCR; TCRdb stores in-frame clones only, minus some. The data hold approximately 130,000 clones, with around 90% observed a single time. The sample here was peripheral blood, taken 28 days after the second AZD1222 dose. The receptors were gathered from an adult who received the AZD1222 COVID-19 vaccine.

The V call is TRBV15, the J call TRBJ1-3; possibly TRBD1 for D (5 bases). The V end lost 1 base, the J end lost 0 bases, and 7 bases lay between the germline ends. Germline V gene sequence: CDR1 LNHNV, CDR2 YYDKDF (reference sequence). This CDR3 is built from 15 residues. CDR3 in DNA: TGTGCCACCAGCAGAGGGGGGAACTCTGGAAACACCATATATTTT. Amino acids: CATSRGGNSGNTIYF.

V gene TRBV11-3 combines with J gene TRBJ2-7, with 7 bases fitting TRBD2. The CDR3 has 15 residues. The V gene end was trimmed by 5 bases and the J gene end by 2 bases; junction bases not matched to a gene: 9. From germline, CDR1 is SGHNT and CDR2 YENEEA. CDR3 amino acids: CASSPRDYPPYEQYF. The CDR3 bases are TGTGCCAGCAGCCCCCGGGACTACCCCCCCTACGAGCAGTACTTC.

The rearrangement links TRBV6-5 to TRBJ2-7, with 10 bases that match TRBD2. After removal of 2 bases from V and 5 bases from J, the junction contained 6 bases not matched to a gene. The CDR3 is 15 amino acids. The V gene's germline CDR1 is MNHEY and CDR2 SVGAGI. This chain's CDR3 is CASSYTSGRADEQYF. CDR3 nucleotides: TGTGCCAGCAGTTACACAAGCGGGAGGGCCGACGAGCAGTACTTC.

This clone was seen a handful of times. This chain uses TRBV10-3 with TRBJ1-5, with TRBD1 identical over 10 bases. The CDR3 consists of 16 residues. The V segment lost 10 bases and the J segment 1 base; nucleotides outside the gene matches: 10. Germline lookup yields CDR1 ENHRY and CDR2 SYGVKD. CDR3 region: CATRGGTGESNQPQHF. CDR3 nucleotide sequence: TGTGCCACTAGAGGGGGGACAGGGGAGAGCAATCAGCCCCAGCATTTT.

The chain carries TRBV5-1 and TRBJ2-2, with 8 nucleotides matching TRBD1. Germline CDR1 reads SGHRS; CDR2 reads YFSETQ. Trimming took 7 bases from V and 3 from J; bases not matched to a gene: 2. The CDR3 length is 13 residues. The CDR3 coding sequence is TGCGCCAGCCCGACAGGGGACACCGGGGAGCTGTTTTTT. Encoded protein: CASPTGDTGELFF.

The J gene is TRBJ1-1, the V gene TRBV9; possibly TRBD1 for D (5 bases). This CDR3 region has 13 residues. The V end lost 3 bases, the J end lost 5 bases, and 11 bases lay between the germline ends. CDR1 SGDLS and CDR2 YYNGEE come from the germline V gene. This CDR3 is CASSAWGRTEAFF. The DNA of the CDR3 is TGTGCCAGCAGCGCGTGGGGGAGGACTGAAGCTTTCTTT.

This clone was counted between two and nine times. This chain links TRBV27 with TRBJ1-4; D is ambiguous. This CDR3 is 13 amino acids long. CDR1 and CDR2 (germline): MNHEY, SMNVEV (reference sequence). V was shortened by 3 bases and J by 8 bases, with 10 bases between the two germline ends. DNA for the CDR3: TGTGCCAGCAGTTTTAGGTCATCGGAAAAACTGTTTTTT. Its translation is CASSFRSSEKLFF.

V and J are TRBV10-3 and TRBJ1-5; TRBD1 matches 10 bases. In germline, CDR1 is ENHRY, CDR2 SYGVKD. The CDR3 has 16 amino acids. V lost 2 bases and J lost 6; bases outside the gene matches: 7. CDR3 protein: CAISEPGTGAGQPQHF. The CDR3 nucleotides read TGTGCCATCAGTGAGCCCGGGACAGGGGCGGGTCAGCCCCAGCATTTT.

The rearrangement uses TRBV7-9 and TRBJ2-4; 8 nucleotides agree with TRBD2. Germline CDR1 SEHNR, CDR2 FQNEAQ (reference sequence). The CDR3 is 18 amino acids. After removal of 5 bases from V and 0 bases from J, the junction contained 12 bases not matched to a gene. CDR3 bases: TGTGCCAGCAGCATAAAAAGCGGGAGCGACCTAGCCAAAAACATTCAGTACTTC. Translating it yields CASSIKSGSDLAKNIQYF. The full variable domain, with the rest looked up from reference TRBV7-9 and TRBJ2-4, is DTGVSQNPRHKITKRGQNVTFRCDPISEHNRLYWYRQTLGQGPEFLTYFQNEAQLEKSRLLSDRFSAERPKGSFSTLEIQRTEQGDSAMYLCASSIKSGSDLAKNIQYFGAGTRLSVL.

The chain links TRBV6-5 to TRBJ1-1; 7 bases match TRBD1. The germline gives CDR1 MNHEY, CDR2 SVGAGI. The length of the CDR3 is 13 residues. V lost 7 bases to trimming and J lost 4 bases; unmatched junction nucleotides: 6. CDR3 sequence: CASIRSGGTEAFF. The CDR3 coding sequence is TGTGCCAGCATCAGATCAGGGGGCACTGAAGCTTTCTTT.

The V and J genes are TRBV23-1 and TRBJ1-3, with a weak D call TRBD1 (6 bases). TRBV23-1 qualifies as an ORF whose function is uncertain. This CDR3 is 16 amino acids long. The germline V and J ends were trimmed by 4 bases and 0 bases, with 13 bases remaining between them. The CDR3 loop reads CASSLKGDASGNTIYF. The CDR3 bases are TGCGCCAGCAGTCTGAAGGGGGACGCCTCTGGAAACACCATATATTTT.

The CDR3 reads CTNPGSEATNEKLFF. The DNA for the CDR3 is TGCACCAACCCCGGATCCGAGGCAACTAATGAAAAACTGTTTTTT. V and J are TRBV1 and TRBJ1-4. TRBV1 is a pseudogene segment. CDR3 length: 15 amino acids.

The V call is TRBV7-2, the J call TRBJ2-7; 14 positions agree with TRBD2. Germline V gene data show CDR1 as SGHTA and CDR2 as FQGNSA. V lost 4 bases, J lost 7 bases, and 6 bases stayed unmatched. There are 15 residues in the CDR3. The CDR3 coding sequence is TGTGCCAGCAGCTCCGGGACTAGCGGGAGTCGGGAGCAGTACTTC. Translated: CASSSGTSGSREQYF.